This T cell receptor (beta chain) was observed in a study of T-cell memory formation after mild COVID-19 (dated by TCRdb to about 2021). With regard to the full study: TCR sequence clusters from the two donors were found to be largely donor specific. Longitudinal TCRalpha and TCRbeta repertoire sequencing tracked T-cell clones expanding and contracting after mild COVID-19 in two donors. The cohort comprised two young, previously healthy adult volunteers, one female and one male.

Ficoll-Paque density gradient centrifugation was the method used to isolate PBMCs. The sequencer was an Illumina NovaSeq 6000. TCRalpha and TCRbeta cDNA libraries were built by 5'RACE with constant-segment primers, adding sample barcodes and unique molecular identifiers. RNA was extracted from every sample with Trizol reagent. Library amplification was performed in two PCR steps, and a second sample barcode and Illumina TruSeq adapters were introduced in the second step. The libraries were sequenced on an Illumina NovaSeq using 2 x 150 bp paired-end reads. The published analysis was carried out like this. Demultiplexing of reads and collapsing into UMI-guided consensus sequences were performed with migec v1.2.7. Using mixcr v2.1.11, UMI consensuses were aligned to TRA and TRB V and J templates and then assembled into clonotypes. Clonotypes were classified as expanded or contracted when called significant by both edgeR and NoisET, with noise models trained on biological replicates. For edgeR calls, a false discovery rate-adjusted p below 0.01 and a log2 fold-change threshold of 1 were applied. As an exploratory analysis of dynamics, max-normalized trajectories of the 1000 most abundant clonotypes were examined with PCA combined with hierarchical clustering. The CD4 or CD8 phenotype of responding clones was assigned using the separately sequenced CD4+ and CD8+ repertoires. TCRdb reworked the public reads: Q25 trimming with fastp, MiXCR clone assembly, productive beta chains retained. CDR3 protein sequences are deduplicated, and each keeps its most common genes and DNA. The V and J calls were determined by TCRdb, not by the authors. This sample has a few hundred thousand distinct CDR3 sequences in its table, and about a fifth of those were observed once. The top ten clonotypes cover 7.5% to 9.5% of the sample.

This clonotype has just a few counts. This clone's antigen is unknown. The sample holds no much larger clone one base away, and base qualities are not on file. Study-wide conclusions, independent of this receptor: Only a couple of mild cases were covered in the study, and larger cohorts including severe cases with pre-infection samples were considered necessary. Some responding clones were detected in pre-infection memory, which suggested that pre-existing cross-reactive memory T cells had joined the SARS-CoV-2 response. Contracting CD4+ clones were located mainly in the CM and EM memory subsets, whereas CD8+ clones were found to be enriched in EMRA. Whether the second-wave clones peaking on day 37 were SARS-CoV-2 specific was not confirmed. Clones that contracted from day 15 to 85 showed balanced CD4/CD8 phenotypes, whereas a second wave of clones that expanded from day 15 to 37 leaned towards CD4+.

V lost 0 bases and J lost 5 bases, and the count of bases not matched to a germline gene is 9. The CDR3 sequence holds 16 residues, the cysteine and phenylalanine included. Only the CDR3 DNA is retained, 48 bases long and in frame from the first base. CDR1 and CDR2 were assigned from the germline V gene as SGHRS and YFSETQ. Sequencing was performed on PBMCs or a T cell subset sorted from them (not recorded which). This receptor was taken from an adult woman who had mild COVID-19 (a few samples of this study predate the infection). The sample titles of this study are shuffled in the database, so cell type and time point are left out; the donor was told from shared clones. The chain was built from TRBV5-1 and TRBJ2-3, with 7 bases in between that match TRBD2. The CDR3 protein is CASSLGASGTLDTQYF. The sequenced DNA is TGCGCCAGCAGCTTGGGAGCGAGCGGGACGCTAGATACGCAGTATTTT.